This passage covers 3 T cell receptor beta chains from one sample sequenced in a study of early T cells in non-severe SARS-CoV-2 infection. MiXCR was run by TCRdb on the 5' RACE reads, yielding one entry per CDR3 protein. Of 75,000 to 80,000 distinct CDR3 sequences listed, around 15% are singletons. Sequencing was done on a sample of whole blood. Receptor source: an adult who was a healthcare worker with PCR-confirmed SARS-CoV-2 infection or an uninfected control (not recorded which).

This clonotype was detected a few times. V gene TRBV7-6 combines with J gene TRBJ2-1; TRBD2 matches at 10 bases. The V gene's germline CDR1 is SGHVS and CDR2 FNYEAQ. With 5 bases clipped from V and 8 bases from J, the junction kept 9 bases outside the gene matches. The CDR3 length is 15 residues. CDR3 region: CASSQGLAGVHEQFF. In DNA form, the CDR3 reads TGTGCCAGCAGCCAAGGCCTAGCGGGGGTACATGAGCAGTTCTTC. Full variable domain (outside the CDR3, taken from reference TRBV7-6 and TRBJ2-1): GAGVSQSPRYKVTKRGQDVALRCDPISGHVSLYWYRQALGQGPEFLTYFNYEAQQDKSGLPNDRFSAERPEGSISTLTIQRTEQRDSAMYRCASSQGLAGVHEQFFGPGTRLTVL.

This clonotype has a count of ten or more. CDR3 residues: CAWDRWGREKLFF. CDR3 DNA sequence: TGTGCCTGGGACAGGTGGGGACGTGAAAAACTGTTTTTT. This chain joins TRBV30 and TRBJ1-4, with D possibly TRBD1 on 6 matching bases. There are 13 residues in the CDR3. Trimming shortened V by 5 bases and J by 7 bases, and 14 bases separated the two germline ends. CDR1 GTSNPN and CDR2 SVGIG come from the germline V gene (reference sequence).

This clonotype was observed a handful of times. The chain combines TRBV10-3 with TRBJ2-1; D gene ambiguous. Germline V CDR1 and CDR2: ENHRY, SYGVKD. Trimming removed 4 bases at V and 7 bases at J, with 5 bases between. The CDR3 is 11 amino acids. The CDR3 sequence is CAISVRNEQFF. DNA of the CDR3: TGTGCCATCAGTGTTAGGAATGAGCAGTTCTTC.